The T cell receptor beta chain described here comes from a study of Ad26.COV2.S vaccination and SARS-CoV-2 variants. The overall study: Ad26.COV2.S was injected intramuscularly once or twice, 56 days apart. Findings and caveats of the study: Substantial response breadth was reportedly seen for spike-specific CD8+ and CD4+ T cells after vaccination. Spike-specific TCR breadth in vaccine recipients exceeded that seen in placebo recipients. Recipients of either vaccine or placebo displayed similar breadth of non-spike TCRs.

Regarding treatment: approximately 18 received Ad26.COV2.S at low or high dose, single or two shots; roughly five received placebo; per-sample allocation not given. Sample collection was performed on day 63 after the first vaccine or placebo injection. Assay used: immunoSEQ multiplex PCR; TCRdb lists only in-frame clones, some missing. The data show some 450,000 clones, about 90% seen once. With respect to this clone: Its cognate antigen is unknown.

The receptor comes from a person aged 18-60 years who received the Ad26.COV2.S COVID-19 vaccine or a placebo. Material: peripheral blood, obtained in a trial of Ad26.COV2.S vaccine versus placebo.

CDR3 bases: TGTGCCAGCAGCCGGGACAGGGGGCCCACCGGGGAGCTGTTTTTT. Translated, it gives CASSRDRGPTGELFF. V and J are TRBV6-4 and TRBJ2-2; TRBD1 matches 12 bases. This CDR3 has 15 residues. V lost 6 bases and J lost 4; bases outside the gene matches: 3. Germline CDR1 and CDR2: MRHNA and SNTAGT.